This paragraph covers one T cell receptor beta chain sequence. Its specificity is unknown. TCR beta libraries were made by quantitative 5'-RACE with molecular barcodes. TCRdb passed the 5' RACE reads through MiXCR, listing each CDR3 protein once. The sample yields about 750,000 distinct CDR3 sequences, roughly 19% seen once. These data come from a study of CD8 T cells in ankylosing spondylitis. Broader study findings: Roughly 8 highly homologous variants made up a TCR beta motif, and this motif appeared characteristic of ankylosing spondylitis blood. Earlier authors reported some of these motif variants in reactive arthritis synovial fluid and blood. With a CD8+ phenotype, disease-linked clones were relatively rare in peripheral blood.

CDR1 DFQATT and CDR2 SNEGSKA come from the germline V gene (reference sequence). Germline trimming cut 7 bases from V and 4 bases from J; bases unmatched to any gene: 1. CDR3 size: 11 residues. The sample was blood, either unsorted or a sorted T cell fraction (not recorded which). This TCR was recovered from a male donor with ankylosing spondylitis. The chain links TRBV20-1 to TRBJ2-7; TRBD1 matches 10 bases. CDR3 in DNA: TGCAGTGGGGACAGGGGATACGAGCAGTACTTC. It yields the protein CSGDRGYEQYF.